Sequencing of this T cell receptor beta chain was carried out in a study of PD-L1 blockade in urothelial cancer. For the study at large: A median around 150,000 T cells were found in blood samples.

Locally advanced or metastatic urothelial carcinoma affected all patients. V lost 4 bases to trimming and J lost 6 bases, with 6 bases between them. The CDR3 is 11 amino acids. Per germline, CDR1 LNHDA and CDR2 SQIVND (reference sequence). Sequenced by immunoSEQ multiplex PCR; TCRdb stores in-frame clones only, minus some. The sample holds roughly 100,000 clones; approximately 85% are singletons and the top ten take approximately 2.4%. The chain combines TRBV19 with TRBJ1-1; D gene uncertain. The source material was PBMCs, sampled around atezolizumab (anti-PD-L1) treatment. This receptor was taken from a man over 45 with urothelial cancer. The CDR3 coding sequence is TGTGCCAGTAGTAGGGCTGCTGAAGCTTTCTTT. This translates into CASSRAAEAFF.